One and the same sample provided the 3 T cell receptor beta chains below, sequenced in a study of blood T cells in healthy people across ages (dated by TCRdb to the mid-2010s). The library was made by 5' RACE. Data came from an Illumina HiSeq 2500. The second PCR ran for roughly 7 to 12 cycles and used a J-beta primer mix along with a sample-barcoded 5' primer. Starting from the raw public reads, TCRdb applied fastp trimming at Q25, assembled clones with MiXCR and retained in-frame beta chains. Identical CDR3 protein sequences are pooled into one entry, listed with their most common genes and DNA. For this sample there are 600,000 to 800,000 distinct CDR3 sequences; 52% appear just once. The top ten clones comprise about 14% of the sample. Sequenced input: blood. Receptors originate from a woman aged 80 or over in good health.

The V call is TRBV5-5, the J call TRBJ2-1; D not resolved. Germline V gene data show CDR1 as SGHKS and CDR2 as YYEKEE (reference sequence). Trimming cost V 4 bases and J 7 bases, with 12 bases left between them. This CDR3 spans 13 amino acids. DNA for the CDR3: TGTGCCAGCAGCGTGTCCAGGATGAATGAGCAGTTCTTC. Residues: CASSVSRMNEQFF.

The chain combines TRBV20-1 with TRBJ2-3; tentatively, D is TRBD2 (6 bases). The V gene lost 1 base and the J gene lost 2 bases, with 13 bases spanning the gap. This CDR3 comprises 15 residues. Germline V CDR1 and CDR2: DFQATT, SNEGSKA (reference sequence). The CDR3 loop reads CSARGPAGITDTQYF. CDR3 in DNA: TGCAGTGCTAGAGGGCCTGCGGGGATCACAGATACGCAGTATTTT.

As for this clonotype: The germline gene is not matched at one end of the junction; a read error may be the cause. The chain combines TRBV30 with TRBJ2-3; D is tentatively TRBD1 or TRBD2 (6 bases each). The germline V gene encodes CDR1 GTSNPN and CDR2 SVGIG (reference sequence). The CDR3 has 11 amino acids. CDR3 amino acids: CTWTGADTQYF. CDR3 sequence (DNA): TGTACCTGGACGGGGGCGGATACGCAGTATTTT.